This T cell receptor (beta chain) derives from a study of blood T cell repertoires in COVID-19. The protocol was immunoSEQ multiplex PCR, while the TCRdb copy is restricted to in-frame clones and leaves out a portion. The sample carries 150,000 to 200,000 clones, around 91% recorded once. Looked up from germline, CDR1 is SGHRS and CDR2 is YFSETQ. The CDR3 runs to 17 residues. The trim removed 7 bases at V and 1 base at J, leaving 7 bases unmatched. J is TRBJ2-5 and V is TRBV5-1, with 16 bases identical to TRBD2. Sample: PBMCs or T cells enriched from blood (not recorded which). The TCR comes from a woman younger than 35 who had recovered from COVID-19. Here the CDR3 DNA reads TGCGCCAGCGGTACCGGGACTAGCGGGAGGGCCCAAGAGACCCAGTACTTC. Translated: CASGTGTSGRAQETQYF.